The rows below give T cell receptor beta chains drawn from one sample of a study of T cells in Graves' hyperthyroidism and ophthalmopathy. TCRdb reprocessed the multiplex PCR reads with MiXCR, giving one entry per CDR3 protein. The data hold 300,000 to 450,000 distinct CDR3 sequences, with roughly 15% observed a single time. The sample consisted of blood. These receptors were obtained from a woman younger than 45 with Graves' hyperthyroidism that later progressed to Graves' ophthalmopathy. CDR3s include the opening cysteine and the closing phenylalanine or tryptophan. The order of the fields is D gene, clone size, J gene, V gene, CDR3 protein, CDR3 DNA. A D gene is named only where the DNA matches it firmly. Not all rows give a size; the values are once, few, many and, for expanded clones, a class.

TRBD1,many,TRBJ2-7,TRBV6-1,CASSEPRRDSSYEQYF,TGTGCCAGCAGTGAACCGAGACGGGACAGCTCCTACGAGCAGTACTTC
.,few,TRBJ1-5,TRBV9,CASSVGSSEAQPQHF,TGTGCCAGCAGCGTAGGTTCCTCCGAAGCTCAGCCCCAGCATTTT
.,.,TRBJ1-1,TRBV29-1,CSVGGLMNTEAFF,TGCAGCGTTGGTGGGCTCATGAACACTGAAGCTTTCTTT
TRBD2,many,TRBJ2-1,TRBV28,CASSKTGTSGINEQFF,TGTGCCAGCAGCAAGACCGGGACTAGCGGAATCAATGAGCAGTTCTTC
TRBD1,many,TRBJ1-2,TRBV7-9,CASSGTGPSYGYTF,TGTGCCAGCAGCGGGACAGGTCCTTCCTATGGCTACACCTTC
TRBD2,few,TRBJ2-2,TRBV4-1,CASSQGPSGRGELFF,TGCGCCAGCAGCCAGGGTCCTAGCGGGAGGGGGGAGCTGTTTTTT
.,many,TRBJ1-1,TRBV7-9,CASSFEPGRADTEAFF,TGTGCCAGCAGCTTTGAACCGGGACGGGCGGACACTGAAGCTTTCTTT
TRBD1,.,TRBJ1-1,TRBV5-6,CASSFGTGTAEAFF,TGTGCCAGCAGCTTCGGGACAGGGACGGCTGAAGCTTTCTTT
.,many,TRBJ2-7,TRBV27,CASSVGGGANEQYF,TGTGCCAGCAGTGTCGGAGGGGGGGCCAACGAGCAGTACTTC
TRBD2,many,TRBJ2-5,TRBV5-8,CASSAGGTSGVETQYF,TGTGCCAGCAGCGCCGGAGGGACTAGCGGGGTCGAGACCCAGTACTTC
.,many,TRBJ1-2,TRBV2,CASSEDTQGTYGYTF,TGTGCCAGCAGTGAAGACACACAGGGTACCTATGGCTACACCTTC
.,many,TRBJ1-1,TRBV27,CASRSIGENTEAFF,TGTGCCAGCAGATCAATTGGGGAGAACACTGAAGCTTTCTTT
.,few,TRBJ2-2,TRBV19,CATMESGNTGELFF,TGTGCCACTATGGAGTCCGGGAACACCGGGGAGCTGTTTTTT
TRBD1,many,TRBJ2-4,TRBV12-3/TRBV12-4,CASSPESLGLTRPGQAGAKNIQYF,TGTGCCAGCAGCCCAGAATCGCTGGGCCTCACCCGGCCAGGACAGGCCGGGGCCAAAAACATTCAGTACTTC
TRBD1,many,TRBJ2-7,TRBV11-3,CASLTGCYEQYF,TGTGCCAGCTTGACAGGGTGCTACGAGCAGTACTTC
TRBD2,many,TRBJ2-1,TRBV7-9,CASSLELAGGYNEQFF,TGTGCCAGCAGCTTGGAACTAGCGGGGGGGTACAATGAGCAGTTCTTC
TRBD1,.,TRBJ2-1,TRBV6-1,CASSADRDIYNEQFF,TGTGCCAGCAGCGCGGACAGGGACATCTACAATGAGCAGTTCTTC
.,many,TRBJ2-6,TRBV6-1,CASSEAHFLSSSGANVLTF,TGTGCCAGCAGTGAAGCGCATTTTCTCAGTTCCTCTGGGGCCAACGTCCTGACTTTC
.,few,TRBJ2-7,TRBV30,CAWSVGWGDSYEQYF,TGTGCCTGGAGTGTAGGGTGGGGGGATTCCTACGAGCAGTACTTC
TRBD2,.,TRBJ2-5,TRBV15,CATSSKLAGVAEETQYF,TGTGCCACCAGCAGCAAATTAGCGGGGGTAGCAGAAGAGACCCAGTACTTC
TRBD1,many,TRBJ2-1,TRBV10-2,CASRETGYNNEQFF,TGCGCCAGCAGGGAGACAGGGTATAACAATGAGCAGTTCTTC
.,.,TRBJ2-7,TRBV20-1,CSASWDSYEQYF,TGCAGTGCTAGTTGGGATTCCTACGAGCAGTACTTC
TRBD2,few,TRBJ2-3,TRBV29-1,CSVEVYGGAGDTQYF,TGCAGCGTTGAAGTCTACGGGGGGGCCGGAGATACGCAGTATTTT
TRBD1,.,TRBJ1-5,TRBV10-3,CASRTGEGNQPQHF,TGTGCCAGCCGGACAGGGGAAGGCAATCAGCCCCAGCATTTT
.,many,TRBJ2-6,TRBV4-1,CASSPRGETGANVLTF,TGCGCCAGCAGCCCTCGCGGGGAGACTGGGGCCAACGTCCTGACTTTC
.,once,TRBJ1-4,TRBV11-1,CASSRRQINEKLFF,TGTGCCAGCAGCCGCCGACAGATTAATGAAAAACTGTTTTTT
.,many,TRBJ1-6,TRBV27,CASSLSSSRNSPLHF,TGTGCCAGCAGTTTATCGTCGAGTCGAAATTCACCCCTCCACTTT
.,few,TRBJ1-2,TRBV5-4,CASSLATHHTF,TGTGCCAGCTCCCTAGCGACCCATCACACCTTC
.,many,TRBJ2-7,TRBV7-6,CASSISTGSSYEQYF,TGTGCCAGCAGCATCTCAACAGGGAGCTCCTACGAGCAGTACTTC
.,.,TRBJ1-2,TRBV4-1,CASSQGVIRKAYGYTF,TGCGCCAGCAGCCAAGGTGTAATTAGGAAGGCTTATGGCTACACCTTC
TRBD2,few,TRBJ2-1,TRBV5-5,CASSSLTSGSFGYEQFF,TGTGCCAGCAGCTCCTTGACTAGCGGGAGTTTTGGCTATGAGCAGTTCTTC
.,.,TRBJ1-1,TRBV29-1,CSVVIRNTEAFF,TGCAGCGTGGTAATTCGGAACACTGAAGCTTTCTTT
.,.,TRBJ1-2,TRBV27,CASSFRSETGYGYTF,TGTGCCAGCAGTTTTCGGTCGGAGACTGGCTATGGCTACACCTTC
TRBD1,many,TRBJ1-2,TRBV6-1,CASRDWTGVINYGYTF,TGTGCCAGCAGAGATTGGACAGGGGTGATTAACTATGGCTACACCTTC
.,many,TRBJ2-7,TRBV28,CASSFPGIYEQYF,TGTGCCAGCAGTTTTCCGGGCATTTACGAGCAGTACTTC
.,.,TRBJ1-1,TRBV30,CAWSVSPRSTEAFF,TGTGCCTGGAGTGTTAGCCCAAGGAGCACTGAAGCTTTCTTT
TRBD2,many,TRBJ2-3,TRBV20-1,CSATPSGGAALPITDTQYF,TGCAGTGCTACCCCTAGCGGGGGGGCGGCCCTACCAATCACAGATACGCAGTATTTT
TRBD2,many,TRBJ2-3,TRBV2,CATPPGTRPASTDTQYF,TGTGCCACCCCGCCTGGGACTAGGCCTGCTAGCACAGATACGCAGTATTTT
TRBD2,few,TRBJ2-7,TRBV27,CASKGSGSPIYEQYF,TGTGCCAGCAAGGGTAGCGGGAGTCCTATCTACGAGCAGTACTTC
.,few,TRBJ2-2,TRBV4-1,CASSQVPQGNTGELFF,TGCGCCAGCAGCCAAGTTCCACAAGGGAACACCGGGGAGCTGTTTTTT
.,few,TRBJ2-1,TRBV20-1,CSASTTLTRVSNEQFF,TGCAGTGCTAGCACAACCTTAACTAGGGTGAGCAATGAGCAGTTCTTC
TRBD2,.,TRBJ2-1,TRBV11-2,CASSLEKYLAGGNEQFF,TGTGCCAGCAGCTTAGAAAAGTACCTAGCGGGGGGTAATGAGCAGTTCTTC
TRBD1,many,TRBJ1-1,TRBV6-5,CASSLRTGHTEAFF,TGTGCCAGCAGTCTACGGACAGGGCACACTGAAGCTTTCTTT